This T cell receptor beta chain appears in the sequencing data of a study of blood T cell repertoires in COVID-19. Study in general: Researchers got acute and convalescent COVID-19 samples from the United States, Italy and Spain.

From germline, CDR1 is ENHRY and CDR2 SYGVKD. The CDR3 totals 14 residues. Losses at the gene ends were 7 bases for V and 7 bases for J; bases not matched to a gene: 9. Sequencing used immunoSEQ multiplex PCR; TCRdb keeps in-frame clones, though not all of them. The table includes under 200,000 clones, around 77% detected once. This clone was observed a single time. The sample was peripheral blood. This clonotype was sampled from a man aged 55-75 years with active or convalescent COVID-19. The rearrangement links TRBV10-3 to TRBJ2-2; 7 nucleotides agree with TRBD1. In DNA, the CDR3 is TGTGCCATCAAAGAGGGGACAGCGGTCGGGGAGCTGTTTTTT. This gives the protein CAIKEGTAVGELFF.